These 26 T cell receptor beta chains were sequenced from one sample in a study of cytomegalovirus exposure and HLA in healthy donors. Primers: 60 Vbeta forward and 13 Jbeta reverse. The assay was immunoSEQ multiplex PCR, and TCRdb's table has in-frame clones only and misses some. The sample has over 150,000 clones, around three quarters seen once. The sequenced sample was PBMCs. The source of these receptors is a man aged 25 to 40 in good health and CMV-seropositive.

This rearrangement joins TRBV5-6 to TRBJ1-5; TRBD1 is a possible D gene (6 bases). The CDR3 length is 14 residues. Trimming took off 4 bases at V and 2 bases at J, with 10 bases between the two ends. Germline assignment: CDR1 SGHDT and CDR2 YYEEEE. The CDR3 protein is CASSQYRGNQPQHF. Written as DNA, the CDR3 is TGTGCCAGCAGCCAATACAGGGGCAATCAGCCCCAGCATTTT.

This clone has just a few counts. Written as DNA, the CDR3 is TGTGCCAGCAGTGAAGTTTCGGGGGGAAGCTCCTACAATGAGCAGTTCTTC. Its protein is CASSEVSGGSSYNEQFF. The gene calls are TRBV6-1 and TRBJ2-1; 7 nucleotides align to TRBD2. Germline CDR1 reads MNHNS; CDR2 reads SASEGT. The length of the CDR3 is 17 residues. V shed 1 base and J 0 bases; nucleotides not matched to a gene: 6.

Comment on this clone: Within the sample, other DNA sequences also encode this same CDR3. The DNA for the CDR3 is TGTGCCAGCAGCCCAGGACTAGCGGGGGAGACCCAGTACTTC. Translated: CASSPGLAGETQYF. The rearrangement joins TRBV7-9 to TRBJ2-5, with 12 bases identical to TRBD2. This CDR3 contains 14 residues. V shed 5 bases and J 5 bases; nucleotides not matched to a gene: 3. CDR1 is SEHNR and CDR2 is FQNEAQ in the germline V gene (reference sequence).

The V gene is TRBV19, the J gene TRBJ2-1, with TRBD2 identical over 10 bases. This CDR3 region has 17 residues. Trimming removed 6 bases from V and 7 bases from J; junction bases left unmatched: 15. Germline V gene lookup returns CDR1 LNHDA and CDR2 SQIVND (reference sequence). CDR3 in amino acids: CASSIIVAGGRGNEQFF. CDR3 nucleotide sequence: TGTGCCAGTAGCATTATAGTAGCGGGGGGCCGGGGGAATGAGCAGTTCTTC.

The V call is TRBV4-1, the J call TRBJ2-7; 7 nucleotides align to TRBD1. Per germline, CDR1 MGHRA and CDR2 YSYEKL. This CDR3 contains 14 residues. V dropped 2 bases and J dropped 3; count of bases not matched to a gene: 4. CDR3 coding DNA: TGCGCCAGCAGCCAACAGGGGGTGAACTACGAGCAGTACTTC. Translation gives CASSQQGVNYEQYF.

This chain links TRBV4-1 with TRBJ2-1; TRBD2 matches 9 bases. J gave up 6 bases and V 3 bases, and 15 bases lay outside the gene matches. This CDR3 is 18 amino acids long. Germline CDR1 and CDR2: MGHRA and YSYEKL. Here the CDR3 DNA reads TGCGCCAGCAGCCACCATAGGTGGGGCCGGCGGGGGGGCAATGAGCAGTTCTTC. Residues: CASSHHRWGRRGGNEQFF.

This clone showed up just once. The chain uses TRBV10-1 and TRBJ2-1, with 7 bases aligning to TRBD1. The CDR3 extends over 14 amino acids. Looked up from germline, CDR1 is WNHNN and CDR2 is SYGVQD (reference sequence). The trim removed 6 bases at V and 6 bases at J, leaving 8 bases unmatched. This CDR3 reads CASSHRDSLNEQFF. In DNA form, the CDR3 reads TGCGCCAGCAGCCACCGGGACAGTCTCAATGAGCAGTTCTTC.

The chain has TRBV4-3 and TRBJ2-5; the match to TRBD2 covers 7 bases. V lost 1 base, J lost 5 bases, and 7 bases stayed unmatched. Germline V gives CDR1 LGHNA, CDR2 YSLEER. This CDR3 contains 15 residues. The CDR3 bases are TGCGCCAGCAGCCAAGGACTAGCCCGAAGGGAGACCCAGTACTTC. It is translated as CASSQGLARRETQYF.

This clone was found once. J is TRBJ2-1 and V is TRBV27; D remains ambiguous. Trimming shortened V by 2 bases and J by 5 bases, and 4 bases separated the two germline ends. The CDR3 length is 12 residues. CDR1 MNHEY and CDR2 SMNVEV come from the germline V gene (reference sequence). Here the CDR3 reads CASSLLHNEQFF. As DNA, the CDR3 is TGTGCCAGCAGTTTACTCCACAATGAGCAGTTCTTC.

This clone has a handful of counts. The chain carries TRBV18 and TRBJ2-7, with D maybe TRBD1 (5 bases). The CDR3 runs 15 residues. Germline V gives CDR1 KGHSH, CDR2 LQKENI. Trimming pared 0 bases from V and 0 bases from J, leaving 9 bases between. The CDR3 DNA is TGTGCCAGCTCACCACCGCAGGGAAGCTCCTACGAGCAGTACTTC. Translating it yields CASSPPQGSSYEQYF. Together with reference TRBV18 and TRBJ2-7, the CDR3 gives the full variable domain: NAGVMQNPRHLVRRRGQEARLRCSPMKGHSHVYWYRQLPEEGLKFMVYLQKENIIDESGMPKERFSAEFPKEGPSILRIQQVVRGDSAAYFCASSPPQGSSYEQYFGPGTRLTVT.

The CDR3 loop is CASSDRQGLADTQYF. CDR3 coding DNA: TGTGCCAGCAGCGACCGACAGGGATTGGCAGATACGCAGTATTTT. The rearrangement uses TRBV7-9 and TRBJ2-3; 7 bases align to TRBD1. This CDR3 spans 15 amino acids. Trimming took 5 bases from V and 4 from J; bases not matched to a gene: 9. Germline V gene lookup returns CDR1 SEHNR and CDR2 FQNEAQ (reference sequence).

The chain couples TRBV5-4 to TRBJ2-7, with TRBD1 as a possible D gene (6 bases). V was cut by 4 bases and J by 2 bases, with 10 bases left in between. The germline V gene encodes CDR1 SGHNT and CDR2 YYREEE (reference sequence). The CDR3 runs to 13 residues. CDR3 DNA sequence: TGTGCCAGCAGCGCAGGACAGACCTACGAGCAGTACTTC. It is translated as CASSAGQTYEQYF.

The genes are TRBV9 and TRBJ2-6; 8 nucleotides agree with TRBD2. V trimming: 0 bases; J trimming: 2 bases; junction bases outside the gene matches: 4. This CDR3 has 17 residues. Germline values: CDR1 SGDLS, CDR2 YYNGEE. The CDR3 loop is CASSVAGREAGANVLTF. The CDR3 DNA reads TGTGCCAGCAGCGTAGCCGGGAGGGAAGCTGGGGCCAACGTCCTGACTTTC.

V is TRBV2 and J is TRBJ1-3; TRBD1 is a possible D gene (6 bases). The CDR3 covers 12 residues. The germline V gene has CDR1 SNHLY and CDR2 FYNNEI. Deletions cut 7 bases from V and 4 bases from J, with 8 bases between. The CDR3 nucleotides read TGTGCCAGCAAAGACAGGGGAAACACCATATATTTT. Translating it yields CASKDRGNTIYF.

The count of this clone is one. The chain is built from TRBV13 and TRBJ2-3; perhaps TRBD1 as D (6 bases). Trimming shortened V by 5 bases and J by 0 bases, and 15 bases separated the two germline ends. CDR3 length equals 16 residues. Germline loops: CDR1 PRHDT, CDR2 FYEKMQ (reference sequence). The chain's CDR3 is CASSPRTASSTDTQYF. Written as DNA, the CDR3 is TGTGCCAGCAGCCCGAGGACAGCTTCTAGCACAGATACGCAGTATTTT.

The chain couples TRBV19 to TRBJ2-7, with 14 bases that match TRBD2. Germline lookup yields CDR1 LNHDA and CDR2 SQIVND (reference sequence). This CDR3 has 13 residues. The junction had 4 bases not matched to a gene; V was cut back by 9 bases and J by 6 bases. This chain's CDR3 is CASGTSGGSEQYF. CDR3 in DNA: TGTGCCAGCGGGACTAGCGGGGGAAGCGAGCAGTACTTC.

This clone turned up a few times. The chain joins TRBV5-5 to TRBJ2-2; D possibly corresponds to TRBD1 (6 bases). This CDR3 has 15 residues. Trimming took 4 bases from V and 8 from J, leaving 18 bases between them. Germline values: CDR1 SGHKS, CDR2 YYEKEE (reference sequence). The CDR3 sequence: CASSKQQGFTGELFF. In DNA, the CDR3 is TGTGCCAGCAGCAAACAACAGGGTTTTACGGGGGAGCTGTTTTTT.

The V gene is TRBV7-9, the J gene TRBJ2-7; 7 positions agree with TRBD1. Germline loops: CDR1 SEHNR, CDR2 FQNEAQ (reference sequence). With V trimmed by 2 bases and J by 3 bases, 4 bases remained unmatched. The CDR3 totals 14 residues. The chain's CDR3 is CASSLTGAVYEQYF. DNA for the CDR3: TGTGCCAGCAGCTTAACAGGGGCGGTCTACGAGCAGTACTTC.

V gene TRBV7-8 combines with J gene TRBJ1-5; 8 bases match TRBD1. V shed 3 bases and J 7 bases; nucleotides not matched to a gene: 5. The CDR3 length is 14 residues. The germline CDR1 and CDR2 sequences are SGHVS and FQNEAQ. The CDR3 DNA reads as TGTGCCAGCAGCTTTGACCAGGGGGCCCAGCCCCAGCATTTT. Protein: CASSFDQGAQPQHF.

V and J are TRBV5-6 and TRBJ2-5; TRBD1 matches 9 bases. Germline values: CDR1 SGHDT, CDR2 YYEEEE. V trimming: 4 bases; J trimming: 5 bases; junction bases outside the gene matches: 6. The CDR3 runs 14 residues. CDR3 in DNA: TGTGCCAGCAGCAGTCCGGGACAGGGCGAGACCCAGTACTTC. Translating it yields CASSSPGQGETQYF.

The rearrangement links TRBV29-1 to TRBJ1-4, with D unresolved. CDR3 length equals 12 residues. From germline, CDR1 is SQVTM and CDR2 ANQGSEA. V gave up 4 bases and J gave up 5 bases, with 8 bases separating them. This CDR3 is CSVGGRNEKLFF. As DNA, the CDR3 is TGCAGCGTTGGCGGCCGGAATGAAAAACTGTTTTTT.

This clone was detected only once. The chain uses TRBV10-1 and TRBJ2-2; TRBD1 aligns across 9 bases. The V gene's germline CDR1 is WNHNN and CDR2 SYGVQD (reference sequence). The ends lost 4 bases at V and 3 bases at J; junction bases unmatched: 0. The CDR3 extends over 14 amino acids. CDR3 DNA: TGCGCCAGCAGTGGGACAGGGGACACCGGGGAGCTGTTTTTT. Its translation: CASSGTGDTGELFF.

This sequence joins TRBV5-1 and TRBJ2-5; 10 bases are a match to TRBD2. The length of the CDR3 is 16 residues. Germline V gene lookup returns CDR1 SGHRS and CDR2 YFSETQ. With V trimmed by 4 bases and J by 1 base, 7 bases remained unmatched. The DNA of the CDR3 is TGCGCCAGCAGCCCGGGACTAGCGCCCCCCCAAGAGACCCAGTACTTC. This encodes CASSPGLAPPQETQYF.

Only one count was recorded for this clone. The chain combines TRBV28 with TRBJ1-1; D ambiguous. CDR1 and CDR2 from the germline V gene are MDHEN and SYDVKM. Trimming left V 6 bases short and J 0 bases short, with 8 bases between. The CDR3 contains 13 residues. The CDR3, as DNA: TGTGCCAGCAGCCCCACATTGAACACTGAAGCTTTCTTT. It is translated as CASSPTLNTEAFF. The whole variable domain, filled in from reference TRBV28 and TRBJ1-1, reads DVKVTQSSRYLVKRTGEKVFLECVQDMDHENMFWYRQDPGLGLRLIYFSYDVKMKEKGDIPEGYSVSREKKERFSLILESASTNQTSMYLCASSPTLNTEAFFGQGTRLTVV.

This chain connects TRBV18 to TRBJ1-1, with TRBD1 matching over 7 bases. Trimming at V came to 3 bases and at J to 4 bases, leaving 5 bases not matched to a gene. Germline V gene data show CDR1 as KGHSH and CDR2 as LQKENI. The CDR3 is made up of 14 amino acids. The CDR3 sequence: CASSPTGSSTEAFF. CDR3 DNA sequence: TGTGCCAGCTCACCGACAGGGTCCAGCACTGAAGCTTTCTTT.

The V gene is TRBV4-1, the J gene TRBJ2-3; perhaps TRBD2 as D (6 bases). CDR3 length: 16 amino acids. The germline V and J ends were trimmed by 3 bases and 1 base, with 14 bases remaining between them. In germline, CDR1 is MGHRA, CDR2 YSYEKL. The CDR3 nucleotides are TGCGCCAGCAGCCAGTTAAAGGGAGGAGGCACAGATACGCAGTATTTT. Protein: CASSQLKGGGTDTQYF.